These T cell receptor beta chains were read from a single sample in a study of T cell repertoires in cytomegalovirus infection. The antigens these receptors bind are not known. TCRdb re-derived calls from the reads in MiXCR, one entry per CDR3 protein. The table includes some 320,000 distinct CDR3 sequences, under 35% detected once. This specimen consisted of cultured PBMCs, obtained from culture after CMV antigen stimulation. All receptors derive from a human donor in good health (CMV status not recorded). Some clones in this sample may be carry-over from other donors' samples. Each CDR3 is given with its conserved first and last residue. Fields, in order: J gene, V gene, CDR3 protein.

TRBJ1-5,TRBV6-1,CASSPKEVQPQHF
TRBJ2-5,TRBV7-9,CASRETETQYF
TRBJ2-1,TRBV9,CASSVVGDSYNEQFF
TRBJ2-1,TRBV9,CASSVGPPGTSGTEQFF
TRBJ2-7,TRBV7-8,CASRQGAYEQYF
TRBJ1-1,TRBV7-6,CASSRTGRGRDTEAFF
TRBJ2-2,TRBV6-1,CAGSLAGVEGGELFF
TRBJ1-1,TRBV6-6,CASSPPGGYMNTEAFF
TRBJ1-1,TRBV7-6,CASSPHPNTEAFF
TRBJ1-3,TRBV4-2,CASSPAGTGGNTIYF
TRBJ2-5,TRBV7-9,CASSSRGLAGQETQYF
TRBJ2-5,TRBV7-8,CASSPGASQETQYF
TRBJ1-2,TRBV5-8,CASSSTRRMAGGYTF
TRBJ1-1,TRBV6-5,CASSYSGARTEAFF
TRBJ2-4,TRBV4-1,CASSHPSGTGKNIQYF
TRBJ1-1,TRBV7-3,CASSLTSDTEAFF
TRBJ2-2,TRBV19,CASSIDRTVLTGELFF
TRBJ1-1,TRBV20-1,CSARAAGASGTEAFF
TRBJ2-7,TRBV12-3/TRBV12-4,CASSLPRGEQYF
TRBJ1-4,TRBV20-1,CSARSPGVLNEKLFF
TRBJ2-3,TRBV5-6,CASSQTRTSVADTQYF
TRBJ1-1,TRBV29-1,CSGRQGENTEAFF
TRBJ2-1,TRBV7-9,CASSFPKGTESYNEQFF
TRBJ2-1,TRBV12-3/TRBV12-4,CASSLLNYNEQFF
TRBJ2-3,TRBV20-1,CSARDTSGVFSTDTQYF
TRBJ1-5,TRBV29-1,CSVEFGRGQPQHF
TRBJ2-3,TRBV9,CAGSLSGTPTDTQYF
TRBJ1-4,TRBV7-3,CASSFPGRDNEKLFF
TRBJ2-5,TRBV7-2,CASSPRTSGSSMKTQYF
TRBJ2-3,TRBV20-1,CSADLREDDTQYF
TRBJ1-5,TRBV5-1,CASSADYGQPQHF
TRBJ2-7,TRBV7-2,CASSFRQGASYEQYF